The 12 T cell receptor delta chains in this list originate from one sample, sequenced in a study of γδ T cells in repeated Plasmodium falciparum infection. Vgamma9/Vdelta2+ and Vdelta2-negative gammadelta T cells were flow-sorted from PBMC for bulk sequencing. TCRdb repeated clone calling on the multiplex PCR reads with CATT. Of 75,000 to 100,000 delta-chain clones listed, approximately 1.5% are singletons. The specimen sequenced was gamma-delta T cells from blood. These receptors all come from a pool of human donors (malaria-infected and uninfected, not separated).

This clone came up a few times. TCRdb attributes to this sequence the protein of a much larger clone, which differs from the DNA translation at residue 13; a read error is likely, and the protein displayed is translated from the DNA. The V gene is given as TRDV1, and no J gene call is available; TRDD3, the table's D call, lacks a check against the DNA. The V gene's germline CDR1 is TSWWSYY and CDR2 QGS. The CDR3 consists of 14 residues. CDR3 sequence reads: CALGVQVLGEKLTF. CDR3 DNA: TGTGCTCTTGGGGTCCAGGTACTGGGGGAAAAACTCACCTTT.

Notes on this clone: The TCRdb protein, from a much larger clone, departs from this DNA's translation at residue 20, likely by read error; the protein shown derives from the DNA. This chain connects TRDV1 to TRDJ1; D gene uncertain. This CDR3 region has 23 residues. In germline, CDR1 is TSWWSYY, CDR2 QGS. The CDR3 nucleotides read TGTGCTCTTGGGGAACTAGTTTTCCGAAGACGAGACCCCGTTCCATCACACACCGATAACCTCATCTTT. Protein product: CALGELVFRRRDPVPSHTDNLIF.

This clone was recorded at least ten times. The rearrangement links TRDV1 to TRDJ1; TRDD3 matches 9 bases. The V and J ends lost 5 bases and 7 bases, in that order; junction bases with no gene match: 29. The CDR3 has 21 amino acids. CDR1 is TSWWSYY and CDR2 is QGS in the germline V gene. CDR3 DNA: TGTGCTCTTGGGCCGCTTCCTCTCCGCCTAGATTACTGGGGGAGGGGGGTTAAACTCATCTTT. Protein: CALGPLPLRLDYWGRGVKLIF.

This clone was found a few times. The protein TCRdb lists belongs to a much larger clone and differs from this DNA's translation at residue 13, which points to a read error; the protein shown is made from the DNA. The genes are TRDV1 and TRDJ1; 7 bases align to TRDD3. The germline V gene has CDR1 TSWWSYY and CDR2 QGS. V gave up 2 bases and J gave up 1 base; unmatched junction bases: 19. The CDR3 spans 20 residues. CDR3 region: CALGESDWGSFNSLTDKLIF. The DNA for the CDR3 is TGTGCTCTTGGGGAATCCGACTGGGGATCCTTCAACTCCCTCACCGATAAACTCATCTTT.

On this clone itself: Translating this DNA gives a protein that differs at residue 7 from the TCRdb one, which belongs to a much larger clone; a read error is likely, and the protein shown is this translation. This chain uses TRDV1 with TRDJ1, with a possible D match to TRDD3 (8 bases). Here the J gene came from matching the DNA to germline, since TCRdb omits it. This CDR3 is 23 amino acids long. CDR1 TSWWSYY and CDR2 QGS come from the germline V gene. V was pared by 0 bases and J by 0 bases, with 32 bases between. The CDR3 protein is CALGELKDFLLTYWGVYTDKLIF. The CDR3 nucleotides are TGTGCTCTTGGGGAACTTAAGGATTTCCTACTAACGTACTGGGGGGTGTACACCGATAAACTCATCTTT.

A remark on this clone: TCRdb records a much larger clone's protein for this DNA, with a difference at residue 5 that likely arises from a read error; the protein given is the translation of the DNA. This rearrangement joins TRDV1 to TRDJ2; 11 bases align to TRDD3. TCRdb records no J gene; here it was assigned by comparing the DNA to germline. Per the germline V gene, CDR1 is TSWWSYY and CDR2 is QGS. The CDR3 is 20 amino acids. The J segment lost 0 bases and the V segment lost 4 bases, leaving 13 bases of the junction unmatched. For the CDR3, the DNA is TGTGCTCTTGGGGCAGGGCTGGGGGATACTTCGGGAGCTTTGACAGCACAACTCTTCTTT. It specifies CALGAGLGDTSGALTAQLFF.

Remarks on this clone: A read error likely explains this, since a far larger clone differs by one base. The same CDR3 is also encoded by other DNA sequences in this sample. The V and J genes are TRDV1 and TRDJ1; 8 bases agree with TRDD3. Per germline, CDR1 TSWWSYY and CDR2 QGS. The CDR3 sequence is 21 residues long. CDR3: CALGERPYSRDTPLQTDKLIF. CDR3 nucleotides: TGTGCTCTTGGGGAACGCCCCTACAGCCGGGATACGCCTTTACAAACCGACAAACTCATCTTT.

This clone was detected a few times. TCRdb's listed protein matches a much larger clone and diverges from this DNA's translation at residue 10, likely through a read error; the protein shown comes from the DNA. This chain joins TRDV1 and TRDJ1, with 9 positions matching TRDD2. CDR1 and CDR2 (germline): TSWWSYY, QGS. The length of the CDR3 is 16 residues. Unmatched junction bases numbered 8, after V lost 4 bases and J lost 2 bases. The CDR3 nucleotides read TGTGCTCTTGGGGCTACCTTCCTACGTATGACCGATAAACTCATCTTT. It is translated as CALGATFLRMTDKLIF.

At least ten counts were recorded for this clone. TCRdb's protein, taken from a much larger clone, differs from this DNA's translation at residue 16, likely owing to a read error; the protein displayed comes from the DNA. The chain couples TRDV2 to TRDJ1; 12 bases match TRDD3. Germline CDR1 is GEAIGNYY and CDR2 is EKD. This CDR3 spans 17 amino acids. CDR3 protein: CACDTVGTGGYTDKLTF. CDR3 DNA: TGTGCCTGTGACACCGTCGGTACTGGGGGATACACCGATAAACTCACCTTT.

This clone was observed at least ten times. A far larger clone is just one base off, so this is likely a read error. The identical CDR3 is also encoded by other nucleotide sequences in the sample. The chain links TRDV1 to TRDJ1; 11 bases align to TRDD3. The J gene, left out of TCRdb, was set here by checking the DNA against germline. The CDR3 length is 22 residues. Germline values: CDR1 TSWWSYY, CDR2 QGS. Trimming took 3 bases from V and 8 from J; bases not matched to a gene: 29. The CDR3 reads CALGERGTGGYGSNGCPMKLIF. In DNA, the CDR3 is TGTGCTCTTGGGGAGCGTGGTACTGGGGGATATGGGTCGAATGGTTGCCCGATGAAACTCATCTTT.

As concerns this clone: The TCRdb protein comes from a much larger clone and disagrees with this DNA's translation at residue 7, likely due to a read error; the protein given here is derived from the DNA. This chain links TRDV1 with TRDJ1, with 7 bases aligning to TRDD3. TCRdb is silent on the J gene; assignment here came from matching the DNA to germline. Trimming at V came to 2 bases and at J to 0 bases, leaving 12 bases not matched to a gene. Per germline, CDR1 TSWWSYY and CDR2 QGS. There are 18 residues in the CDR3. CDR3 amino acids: CALGECPTGESYTDKLIF. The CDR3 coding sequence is TGTGCTCTTGGGGAATGCCCTACTGGGGAATCGTACACCGATAAACTCATCTTT.

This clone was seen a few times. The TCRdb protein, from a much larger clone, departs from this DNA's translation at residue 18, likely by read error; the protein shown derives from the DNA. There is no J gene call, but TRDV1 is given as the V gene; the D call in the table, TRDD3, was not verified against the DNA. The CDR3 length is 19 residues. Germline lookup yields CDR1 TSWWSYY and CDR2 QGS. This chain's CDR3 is CALGEEGPTRGYGTDKLTF. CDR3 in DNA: TGTGCTCTTGGGGAAGAGGGCCCTACTCGGGGATACGGGACCGATAAACTCACCTTT.